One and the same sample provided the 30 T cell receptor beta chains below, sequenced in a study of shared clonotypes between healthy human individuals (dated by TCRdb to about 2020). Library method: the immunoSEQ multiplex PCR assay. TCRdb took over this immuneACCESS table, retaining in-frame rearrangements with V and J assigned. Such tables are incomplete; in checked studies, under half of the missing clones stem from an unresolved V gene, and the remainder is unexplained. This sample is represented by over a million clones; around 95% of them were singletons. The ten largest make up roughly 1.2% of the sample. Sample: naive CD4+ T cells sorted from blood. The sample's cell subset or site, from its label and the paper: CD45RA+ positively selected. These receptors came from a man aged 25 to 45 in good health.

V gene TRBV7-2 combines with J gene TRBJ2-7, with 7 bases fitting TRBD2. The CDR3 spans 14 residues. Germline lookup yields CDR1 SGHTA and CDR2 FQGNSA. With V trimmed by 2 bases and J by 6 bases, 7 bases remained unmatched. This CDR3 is CASSLLRENREQYF. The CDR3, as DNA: TGTGCCAGCAGCTTATTGCGGGAGAATCGCGAGCAGTACTTC.

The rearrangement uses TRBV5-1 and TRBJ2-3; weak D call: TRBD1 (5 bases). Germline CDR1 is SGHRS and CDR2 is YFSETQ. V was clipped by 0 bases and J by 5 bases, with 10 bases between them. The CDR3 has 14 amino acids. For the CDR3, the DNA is TGCGCCAGCAGCTTGGAAGGGGTTTTAGATACGCAGTATTTT. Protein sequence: CASSLEGVLDTQYF. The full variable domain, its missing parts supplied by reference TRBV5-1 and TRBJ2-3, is KAGVTQTPRYLIKTRGQQVTLSCSPISGHRSVSWYQQTPGQGLQFLFEYFSETQRNKGNFPGRFSGRQFSNSRSEMNVSTLELGDSALYLCASSLEGVLDTQYFGPGTRLTVL.

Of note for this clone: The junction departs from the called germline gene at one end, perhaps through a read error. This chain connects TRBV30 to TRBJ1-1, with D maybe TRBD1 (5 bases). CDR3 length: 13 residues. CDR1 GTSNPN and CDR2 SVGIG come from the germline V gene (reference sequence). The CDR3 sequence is CAWSVKGNPEAFF. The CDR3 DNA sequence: TGTGCCTGGAGTGTAAAGGGGAACCCTGAAGCTTTCTTT. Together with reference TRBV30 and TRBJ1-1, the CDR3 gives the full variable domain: SQTIHQWPATLVQPVGSPLSLECTVEGTSNPNLYWYRQAAGRGLQLLFYSVGIGQISSEVPQNLSASRPQDRQFILSSKKLLLSDSGFYLCAWSVKGNPEAFFGQGTRLTVV.

DNA of the CDR3: TGTGCCAGCAGCTTAGCTTTTTCACTAGCGGGAGACAATGAGCAGTTCTTC. Residues: CASSLAFSLAGDNEQFF. This chain links TRBV7-2 with TRBJ2-1, with 11 bases lining up with TRBD2. Germline V gene sequence: CDR1 SGHTA, CDR2 FQGNSA. V was clipped by 0 bases and J by 5 bases; unmatched bases: 6. The length of the CDR3 is 17 residues.

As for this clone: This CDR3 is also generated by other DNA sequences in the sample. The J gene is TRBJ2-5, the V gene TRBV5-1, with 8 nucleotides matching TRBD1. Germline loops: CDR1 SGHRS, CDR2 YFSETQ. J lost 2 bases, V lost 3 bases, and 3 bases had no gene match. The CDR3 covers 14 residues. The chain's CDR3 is CASSSGQGQETQYF. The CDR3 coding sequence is TGCGCCAGCAGCTCCGGACAGGGACAAGAGACCCAGTACTTC.

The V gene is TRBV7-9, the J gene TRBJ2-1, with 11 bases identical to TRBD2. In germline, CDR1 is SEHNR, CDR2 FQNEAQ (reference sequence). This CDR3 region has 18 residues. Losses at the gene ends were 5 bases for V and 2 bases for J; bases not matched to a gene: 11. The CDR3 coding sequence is TGTGCCAGCAGCACAAAACTGACTAGCGGGGACGCCTACAATGAGCAGTTCTTC. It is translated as CASSTKLTSGDAYNEQFF.

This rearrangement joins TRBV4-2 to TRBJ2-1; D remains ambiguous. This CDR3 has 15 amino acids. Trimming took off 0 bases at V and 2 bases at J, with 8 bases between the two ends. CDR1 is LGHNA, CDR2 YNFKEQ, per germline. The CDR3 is CASSQEGSTYNEQFF. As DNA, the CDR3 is TGTGCCAGCAGCCAAGAGGGCAGCACCTACAATGAGCAGTTCTTC.

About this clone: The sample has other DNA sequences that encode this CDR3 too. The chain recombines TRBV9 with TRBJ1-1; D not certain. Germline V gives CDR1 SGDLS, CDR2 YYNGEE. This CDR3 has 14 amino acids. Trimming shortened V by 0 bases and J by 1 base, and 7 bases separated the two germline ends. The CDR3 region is CASSVATGNTEAFF. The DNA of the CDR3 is TGTGCCAGCAGCGTAGCGACGGGGAACACTGAAGCTTTCTTT.

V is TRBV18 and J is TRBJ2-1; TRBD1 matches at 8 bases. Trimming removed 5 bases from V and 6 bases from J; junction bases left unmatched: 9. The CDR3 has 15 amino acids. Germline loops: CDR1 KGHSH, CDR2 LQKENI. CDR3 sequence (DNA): TGTGCCAGCTCATCCGGACAGGGTAGTGGCAATGAGCAGTTCTTC. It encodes CASSSGQGSGNEQFF.

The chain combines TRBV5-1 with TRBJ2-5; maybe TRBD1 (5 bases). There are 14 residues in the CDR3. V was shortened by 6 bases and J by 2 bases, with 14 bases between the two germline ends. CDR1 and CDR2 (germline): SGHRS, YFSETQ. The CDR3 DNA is TGCGCCAGCAACCCAGGGTCCACACAAGAGACCCAGTACTTC. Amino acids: CASNPGSTQETQYF.

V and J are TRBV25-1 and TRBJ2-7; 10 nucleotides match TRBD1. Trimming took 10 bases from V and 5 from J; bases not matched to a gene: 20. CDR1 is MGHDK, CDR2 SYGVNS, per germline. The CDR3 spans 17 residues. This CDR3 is CATEVGRDRGGLHEQYF. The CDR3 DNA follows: TGTGCCACTGAGGTGGGAAGGGACAGGGGAGGACTCCACGAGCAGTACTTC.

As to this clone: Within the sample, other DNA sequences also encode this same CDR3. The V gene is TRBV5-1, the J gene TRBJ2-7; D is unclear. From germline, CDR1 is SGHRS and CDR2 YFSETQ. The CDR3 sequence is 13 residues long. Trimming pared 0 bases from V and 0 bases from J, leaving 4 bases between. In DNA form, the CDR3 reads TGCGCCAGCAGCTTGGGGGCCTCCTACGAGCAGTACTTC. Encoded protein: CASSLGASYEQYF. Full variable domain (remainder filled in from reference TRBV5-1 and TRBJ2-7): KAGVTQTPRYLIKTRGQQVTLSCSPISGHRSVSWYQQTPGQGLQFLFEYFSETQRNKGNFPGRFSGRQFSNSRSEMNVSTLELGDSALYLCASSLGASYEQYFGPGTRLTVT.

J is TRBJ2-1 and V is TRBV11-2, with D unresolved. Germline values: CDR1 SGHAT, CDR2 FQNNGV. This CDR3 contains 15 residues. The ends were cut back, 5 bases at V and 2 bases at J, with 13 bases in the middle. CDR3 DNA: TGTGCCAGCAGCGAACCGGGCTTCCCCTACAATGAGCAGTTCTTC. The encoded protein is CASSEPGFPYNEQFF. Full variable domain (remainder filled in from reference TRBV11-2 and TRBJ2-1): EAGVAQSPRYKIIEKRQSVAFWCNPISGHATLYWYQQILGQGPKLLIQFQNNGVVDDSQLPKDRFSAERLKGVDSTLKIQPAKLEDSAVYLCASSEPGFPYNEQFFGPGTRLTVL.

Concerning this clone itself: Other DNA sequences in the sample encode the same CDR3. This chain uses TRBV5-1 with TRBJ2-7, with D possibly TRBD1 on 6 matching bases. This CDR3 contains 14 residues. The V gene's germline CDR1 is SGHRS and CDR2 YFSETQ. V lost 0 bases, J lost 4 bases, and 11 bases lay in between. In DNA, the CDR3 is TGCGCCAGCAGCTTGGTTCAGGGGCGGTACGAGCAGTACTTC. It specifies CASSLVQGRYEQYF.

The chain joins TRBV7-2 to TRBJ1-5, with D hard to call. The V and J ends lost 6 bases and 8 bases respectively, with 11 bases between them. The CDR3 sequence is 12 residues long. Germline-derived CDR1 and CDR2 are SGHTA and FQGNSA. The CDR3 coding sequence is TGTGCCAGCAGTCCTAACGCGGAGCCCCAGCATTTT. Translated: CASSPNAEPQHF.

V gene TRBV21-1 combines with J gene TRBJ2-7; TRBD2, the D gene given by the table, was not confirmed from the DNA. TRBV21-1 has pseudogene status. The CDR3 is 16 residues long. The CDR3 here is CASSRPSGRASREQYF. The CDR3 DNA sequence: TGTGCCAGCAGCAGGCCTAGCGGGAGGGCCTCCCGCGAGCAGTACTTC.

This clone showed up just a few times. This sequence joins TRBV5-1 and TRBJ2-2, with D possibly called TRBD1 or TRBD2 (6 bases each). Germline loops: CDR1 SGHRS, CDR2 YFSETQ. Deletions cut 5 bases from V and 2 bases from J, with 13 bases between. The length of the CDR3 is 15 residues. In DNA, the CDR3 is TGCGCCAGCAGGGAGGGGGTAACTAACACCGGGGAGCTGTTTTTT. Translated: CASREGVTNTGELFF.

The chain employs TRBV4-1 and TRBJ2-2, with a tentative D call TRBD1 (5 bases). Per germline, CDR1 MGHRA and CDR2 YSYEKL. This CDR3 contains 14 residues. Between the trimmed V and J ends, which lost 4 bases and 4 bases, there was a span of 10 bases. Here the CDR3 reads CASSPSQVTGELFF. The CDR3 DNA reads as TGCGCCAGCAGCCCGTCACAGGTCACCGGGGAGCTGTTTTTT.

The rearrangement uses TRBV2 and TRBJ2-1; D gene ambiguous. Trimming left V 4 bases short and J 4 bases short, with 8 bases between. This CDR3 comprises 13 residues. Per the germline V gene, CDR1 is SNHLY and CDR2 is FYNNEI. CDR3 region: CASSVGQYNEQFF. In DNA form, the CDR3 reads TGTGCCAGCAGTGTCGGGCAGTACAATGAGCAGTTCTTC.

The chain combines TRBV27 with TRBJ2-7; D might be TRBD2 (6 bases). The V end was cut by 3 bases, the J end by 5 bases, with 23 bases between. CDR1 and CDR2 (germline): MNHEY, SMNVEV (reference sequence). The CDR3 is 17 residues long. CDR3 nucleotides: TGTGCCAGCAGTTTGAGATGGATTAAGGAGGGAGTGGACGAGCAGTACTTC. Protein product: CASSLRWIKEGVDEQYF.

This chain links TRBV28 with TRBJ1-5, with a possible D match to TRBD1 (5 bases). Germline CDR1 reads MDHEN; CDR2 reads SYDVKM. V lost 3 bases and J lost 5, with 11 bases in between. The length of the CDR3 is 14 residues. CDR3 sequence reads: CASSFRQGYQPQHF. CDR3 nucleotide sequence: TGTGCCAGCAGTTTTCGGCAGGGTTATCAGCCCCAGCATTTT.

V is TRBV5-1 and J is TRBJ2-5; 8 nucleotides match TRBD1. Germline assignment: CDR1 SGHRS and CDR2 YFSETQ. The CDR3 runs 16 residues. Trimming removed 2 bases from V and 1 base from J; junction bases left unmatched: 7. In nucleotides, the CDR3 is TGCGCCAGCAGCTTTTTGGCAGGGGGCCTCCAAGAGACCCAGTACTTC. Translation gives CASSFLAGGLQETQYF. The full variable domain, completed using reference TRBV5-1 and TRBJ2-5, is KAGVTQTPRYLIKTRGQQVTLSCSPISGHRSVSWYQQTPGQGLQFLFEYFSETQRNKGNFPGRFSGRQFSNSRSEMNVSTLELGDSALYLCASSFLAGGLQETQYFGPGTRLLVL.

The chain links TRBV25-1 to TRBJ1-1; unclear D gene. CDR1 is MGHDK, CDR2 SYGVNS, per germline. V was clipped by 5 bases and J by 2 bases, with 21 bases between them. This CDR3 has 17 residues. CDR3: CASSSYTGRAFNTEAFF. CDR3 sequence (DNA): TGTGCCAGCAGTTCCTACACCGGCCGGGCTTTTAACACTGAAGCTTTCTTT.

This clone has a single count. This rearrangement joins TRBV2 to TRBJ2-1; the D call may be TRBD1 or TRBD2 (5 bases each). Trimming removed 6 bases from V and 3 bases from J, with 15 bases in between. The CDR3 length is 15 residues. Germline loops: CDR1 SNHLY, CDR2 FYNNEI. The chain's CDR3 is CASRPPGTIYNEQFF. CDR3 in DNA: TGTGCCAGCAGGCCCCCGGGGACGATCTACAATGAGCAGTTCTTC.

The CDR3 nucleotides read TGCGCCAGCAGTGAGTCGATCCGCAGGGGTAATGAGCAGTTCTTC. Amino acid sequence: CASSESIRRGNEQFF. The V and J genes are TRBV10-2 and TRBJ2-1; TRBD1 is a possible D gene (6 bases). The V gene's germline CDR1 is WSHSY and CDR2 SAAADI. The CDR3 is 15 residues long. V was pared by 0 bases and J by 7 bases, with 13 bases between.

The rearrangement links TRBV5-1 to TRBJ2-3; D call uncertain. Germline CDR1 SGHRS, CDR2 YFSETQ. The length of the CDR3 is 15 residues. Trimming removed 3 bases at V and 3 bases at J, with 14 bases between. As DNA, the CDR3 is TGCGCCAGCAGCTCACTAACTTCATCGACAGATACGCAGTATTTT. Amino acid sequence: CASSSLTSSTDTQYF.

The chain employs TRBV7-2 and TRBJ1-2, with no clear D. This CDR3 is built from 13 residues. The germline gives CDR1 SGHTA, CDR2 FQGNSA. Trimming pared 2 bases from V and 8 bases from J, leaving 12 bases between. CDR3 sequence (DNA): TGTGCCAGCAGCTTATTCTTGTCTAGGGGCTACACCTTC. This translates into CASSLFLSRGYTF.

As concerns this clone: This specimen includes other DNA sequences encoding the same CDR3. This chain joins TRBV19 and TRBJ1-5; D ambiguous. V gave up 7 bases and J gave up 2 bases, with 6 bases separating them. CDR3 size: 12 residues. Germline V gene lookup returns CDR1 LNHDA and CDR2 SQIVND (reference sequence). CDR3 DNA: TGTGCCAGTATTGGTGGCAATCAGCCCCAGCATTTT. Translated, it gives CASIGGNQPQHF.

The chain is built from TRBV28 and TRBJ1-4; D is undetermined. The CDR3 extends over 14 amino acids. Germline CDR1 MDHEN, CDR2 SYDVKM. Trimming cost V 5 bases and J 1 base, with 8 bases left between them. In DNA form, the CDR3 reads TGTGCCAGCAGTGAACAGCGAACTAATGAAAAACTGTTTTTT. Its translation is CASSEQRTNEKLFF.

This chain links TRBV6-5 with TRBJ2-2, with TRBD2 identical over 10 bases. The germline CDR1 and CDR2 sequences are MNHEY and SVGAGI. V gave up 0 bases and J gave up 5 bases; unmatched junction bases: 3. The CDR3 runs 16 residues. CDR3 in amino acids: CASSYSRTSGTGELFF. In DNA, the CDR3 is TGTGCCAGCAGTTACTCACGGACTAGCGGTACCGGGGAGCTGTTTTTT.